This TCR beta chain was sequenced in a study of CD8 T cells in Susac syndrome. Findings and caveats of the study: CD4+ T cell repertoires in Susac syndrome lacked clonal expansion.

Reverse transcription of about 0.45 to 1 ug RNA was performed with random hexamers. TCRdb re-derived calls from the immunoSEQ multiplex PCR reads in MiXCR, one entry per CDR3 protein. Here the sample spans tens of thousands of distinct CDR3 sequences, roughly 94% being singletons. Concerning this clonotype itself: The target antigen is unknown.

TCR beta from blood CD8+ and CD4+ T cells was sequenced. Negative isolation was used for CD8+ and CD4+ T cells and FACS enrichment for TEMRA cells. Sequences were obtained from CD4+ T cells from PBMCs. The sequence came from a human donor with Susac syndrome.

The CDR3 DNA follows: TGCAGCGTCCGAACCAGGGACTACACCGGGGAGCTGTTTTTT. Its protein is CSVRTRDYTGELFF. This chain uses TRBV29-1 with TRBJ2-2; the D gene is possibly TRBD2 (6 bases). This CDR3 region has 14 residues. Trimming removed 6 bases from V and 3 bases from J, with 14 bases in between. Germline V gene data show CDR1 as SQVTM and CDR2 as ANQGSEA.